One sample yielded the 30 T cell receptor beta chains listed below, sequenced in a study of identifying expanded T cells in peripheral blood. Some clones are missing from TCRdb's copy, which holds only in-frame ones; the method was immunoSEQ multiplex PCR. The sample shows roughly 86,000 clones, 70% to 90% of them seen only once. The sequencing input was blood. The receptors originated from a person between 18 and 70 years old in good health.

CDR3 in amino acids: CASSFSGGYEQYF. The CDR3 DNA sequence: TGTGCCAGCAGTTTCTCGGGGGGATACGAGCAGTACTTC. This chain uses TRBV6-5 with TRBJ2-7; 7 bases agree with TRBD2. The CDR3 covers 13 residues. The V gene end was trimmed by 4 bases and the J gene end by 4 bases; junction bases not matched to a gene: 4. Germline V gives CDR1 MNHEY, CDR2 SVGAGI.

This chain links TRBV7-8 with TRBJ2-2, with TRBD2 as a possible D gene (5 bases). V lost 6 bases, J lost 6 bases, and 14 bases lay in between. CDR1 and CDR2 (germline): SGHVS, FQNEAQ. The length of the CDR3 is 14 residues. CDR3 sequence reads: CASRPRWGAGELFF. The DNA for the CDR3 is TGTGCCAGCAGACCTAGGTGGGGAGCCGGGGAGCTGTTTTTT.

This chain links TRBV6-5 with TRBJ1-1; TRBD1 matches at 7 bases. The CDR3 covers 14 residues. With 5 bases clipped from V and 0 bases from J, the junction kept 3 bases outside the gene matches. From germline, CDR1 is MNHEY and CDR2 SVGAGI. In DNA form, the CDR3 reads TGTGCCAGCAGTCTCGACAGGGTGAACACTGAAGCTTTCTTT. It specifies CASSLDRVNTEAFF.

This clone was recorded only once. The CDR3 sequence: CASRPGPREQPQHF. Here the CDR3 DNA reads TGTGCCAGCAGACCGGGACCCCGGGAACAGCCCCAGCATTTT. V and J are TRBV6-6 and TRBJ1-5; perhaps TRBD1 as D (5 bases). Germline CDR1 MNHNY, CDR2 SVGAGI (reference sequence). The V end was cut by 6 bases, the J end by 7 bases, with 16 bases between. This CDR3 has 14 amino acids.

The chain is built from TRBV29-1 and TRBJ1-2; D not resolved. The CDR3 consists of 16 residues. With 3 bases removed from V and 3 bases from J, the gap between germline ends came to 20 bases. Germline CDR1 SQVTM, CDR2 ANQGSEA. The CDR3 loop reads CSVDRKPGMRDYGYTF. CDR3 coding DNA: TGCAGCGTTGATCGAAAACCGGGGATGCGTGACTATGGCTACACCTTC.

V and J are TRBV5-1 and TRBJ1-2; TRBD1 matches 7 bases. Per the germline V gene, CDR1 is SGHRS and CDR2 is YFSETQ. The V gene end was trimmed by 4 bases and the J gene end by 8 bases; junction bases not matched to a gene: 11. The CDR3 covers 14 residues. CDR3 DNA: TGCGCCAGCAGCCACGGACGAGGGGGCGAGGGCTACACCTTC. It encodes CASSHGRGGEGYTF.

V usage is TRBV29-1 and J usage is TRBJ2-1; D remains ambiguous. The CDR3 loop spans 13 amino acids. Looked up from germline, CDR1 is SQVTM and CDR2 is ANQGSEA. V was pared by 4 bases and J by 3 bases, with 10 bases between. CDR3: CSVAVDFYNEQFF. The CDR3 DNA sequence: TGCAGCGTTGCGGTTGATTTCTACAATGAGCAGTTCTTC.

This chain joins TRBV29-1 and TRBJ2-1; TRBD1 is a possible D gene (6 bases). This CDR3 has 13 amino acids. V lost 3 bases and J lost 6, with 12 bases in between. Germline lookup yields CDR1 SQVTM and CDR2 ANQGSEA. The CDR3 region is CSVDRGNANEQFF. Written as DNA, the CDR3 is TGCAGCGTTGACAGGGGAAATGCCAATGAGCAGTTCTTC.

DNA for the CDR3: TGTGCCAGCAGCTTAGCCCGGACAGGCGGCTCACCCCTCCACTTT. It yields the protein CASSLARTGGSPLHF. The rearrangement uses TRBV7-8 and TRBJ1-6; 7 nucleotides match TRBD1. Germline assignment: CDR1 SGHVS and CDR2 FQNEAQ. This CDR3 has 15 residues. Trimming took 0 bases from V and 10 from J; bases not matched to a gene: 6.

This chain connects TRBV7-9 to TRBJ1-4, with D perhaps matching TRBD1 (5 bases). Trimming cost V 5 bases and J 4 bases, with 11 bases left between them. The length of the CDR3 is 14 residues. Germline V gene data show CDR1 as SEHNR and CDR2 as FQNEAQ (reference sequence). The CDR3 spells CASSPGQGNEKLFF. The CDR3 DNA follows: TGTGCCAGCAGCCCGGGGCAGGGTAATGAAAAACTGTTTTTT.

The chain has TRBV7-2 and TRBJ1-1, with no clear D. This CDR3 contains 19 residues. Germline lookup yields CDR1 SGHTA and CDR2 FQGNSA. The ends were cut back, 2 bases at V and 4 bases at J, with 26 bases in the middle. Here the CDR3 reads CASSLRLSSRQNAPTEAFF. The CDR3 DNA reads TGTGCCAGCAGCTTAAGATTATCGAGTCGGCAAAATGCTCCCACTGAAGCTTTCTTT.

This chain uses TRBV10-2 with TRBJ1-4, with D hard to call. Trimming shortened V by 6 bases and J by 7 bases, and 15 bases separated the two germline ends. CDR1 and CDR2 (germline): WSHSY, SAAADI. CDR3 length equals 14 residues. In nucleotides, the CDR3 is TGCGCCAGCAGGGACCGGGGTGACTCTGAAAAACTGTTTTTT. Amino acids: CASRDRGDSEKLFF.

The chain employs TRBV18 and TRBJ2-3; D possibly uses TRBD1 or TRBD2 (5 bases each). Trimming left V 2 bases short and J 6 bases short, with 15 bases between. Germline loops: CDR1 KGHSH, CDR2 LQKENI. This CDR3 is built from 15 residues. CDR3 coding DNA: TGTGCCAGCTCACCAAATACCGCTTGGGGGGATACGCAGTATTTT. Its translation is CASSPNTAWGDTQYF.

The chain is built from TRBV7-9 and TRBJ2-4; TRBD1 matches 9 bases. CDR1 is SEHNR, CDR2 FQNEAQ, per germline (reference sequence). Trimming cost V 7 bases and J 4 bases; bases outside gene matches: 11. This CDR3 comprises 16 residues. The CDR3 DNA reads as TGTGCCAGCACCGATGACAGGGGGGGTGATAAAAACATTCAGTACTTC. It translates to CASTDDRGGDKNIQYF.

V usage is TRBV7-6 and J usage is TRBJ2-7; 7 nucleotides line up with TRBD1. The CDR3 spans 15 residues. CDR1 and CDR2 from the germline V gene are SGHVS and FNYEAQ. Germline trimming cut 3 bases from V and 0 bases from J; bases unmatched to any gene: 5. The CDR3 nucleotides read TGTGCCAGCAGCTTTGGGACAGAGAGCTCCTACGAGCAGTACTTC. Amino acids: CASSFGTESSYEQYF.

This clone appeared a few times. The chain combines TRBV6-1 with TRBJ1-6, with D possibly TRBD1 on 5 matching bases. The germline V gene has CDR1 MNHNS and CDR2 SASEGT. V dropped 6 bases and J dropped 10 bases, with 10 bases sitting between them. The CDR3 contains 12 residues. CDR3 nucleotides: TGTGCCAGCAGAGAGGACATATCACCCCTCCACTTT. It specifies CASREDISPLHF.

The rearrangement links TRBV4-1 to TRBJ2-7; the D gene is possibly TRBD1 (5 bases). This CDR3 has 15 amino acids. Trimming shortened V by 1 base and J by 3 bases, and 13 bases separated the two germline ends. The germline CDR1 and CDR2 sequences are MGHRA and YSYEKL. The CDR3 loop is CASSQGLTASYEQYF. The CDR3 DNA reads TGCGCCAGCAGCCAAGGTCTGACAGCCAGCTACGAGCAGTACTTC.

The chain joins TRBV11-3 to TRBJ1-4; no clear D gene. The CDR3 is 13 residues long. V lost 1 base to trimming and J lost 5 bases, with 5 bases between them. Germline loops: CDR1 SGHNT, CDR2 YENEEA. The CDR3 coding sequence is TGTGCCAGCAGCTTAGCCGAGAATGAAAAACTGTTTTTT. It specifies CASSLAENEKLFF. The variable domain in full, completed from reference TRBV11-3 and TRBJ1-4, reads EAGVVQSPRYKIIEKKQPVAFWCNPISGHNTLYWYLQNLGQGPELLIRYENEEAVDDSQLPKDRFSAERLKGVDSTLKIQPAELGDSAVYLCASSLAENEKLFFGSGTQLSVL.

The rearrangement links TRBV9 to TRBJ1-1; D unresolved. V lost 3 bases and J lost 7, with 16 bases in between. The CDR3 extends over 14 amino acids. Germline CDR1 SGDLS, CDR2 YYNGEE. The CDR3 loop reads CASSAQPTDGEAFF. The CDR3, as DNA: TGTGCCAGCAGCGCCCAACCGACGGACGGTGAAGCTTTCTTT.

The chain couples TRBV4-1 to TRBJ2-2; possibly TRBD1 or TRBD2 for D (5 bases each). Germline V CDR1 and CDR2: MGHRA, YSYEKL. Trimming left V 6 bases short and J 4 bases short, with 24 bases between. The CDR3 totals 18 residues. This CDR3 reads CASRRKIARAGTTGELFF. In nucleotides, the CDR3 is TGCGCCAGCAGAAGAAAAATAGCGAGGGCAGGGACCACCGGGGAGCTGTTTTTT.

This clone was seen a single time. Here the CDR3 reads CASSLKGQIKNTEAFF. CDR3 nucleotides: TGTGCCAGCAGCTTGAAGGGACAGATAAAGAACACTGAAGCTTTCTTT. The chain employs TRBV5-8 and TRBJ1-1; 7 bases align to TRBD1. Germline assignment: CDR1 SGHTS and CDR2 YDEGEE. V was clipped by 1 base and J by 1 base; unmatched bases: 7. There are 16 residues in the CDR3.

The CDR3 DNA sequence: TGTGCCAGCAGCCCCCAGAAAGGGGACACTGAAGCTTTCTTT. It yields the protein CASSPQKGDTEAFF. The rearrangement joins TRBV7-9 to TRBJ1-1; TRBD1 might be the D (5 bases). The CDR3 has 14 amino acids. Germline V gene data show CDR1 as SEHNR and CDR2 as FQNEAQ (reference sequence). Trimming stripped 5 bases from V and 3 bases from J, with 13 bases between.

This sequence joins TRBV6-9 and TRBJ2-7; D is ambiguous. The CDR3 totals 14 residues. Trimming took 6 bases from V and 6 from J, leaving 18 bases between them. In germline, CDR1 is MNHGY, CDR2 SVAAGI. DNA for the CDR3: TGTGCCAGCAGCTACTCGATACAGACCGTCGAGCAGTACTTC. Translated: CASSYSIQTVEQYF.

The rearrangement links TRBV5-4 to TRBJ2-1, with 11 bases matching TRBD2. Germline lookup yields CDR1 SGHNT and CDR2 YYREEE (reference sequence). V dropped 4 bases and J dropped 8; count of bases not matched to a gene: 5. The CDR3 totals 14 residues. The CDR3 sequence is CASSPGLAADEQFF. In DNA form, the CDR3 reads TGTGCCAGCAGCCCGGGACTAGCGGCGGATGAGCAGTTCTTC.

This chain connects TRBV6-1 to TRBJ1-2; a weak D match, TRBD1 (6 bases). Germline CDR1 MNHNS, CDR2 SASEGT. The CDR3 runs 14 residues. V was pared by 2 bases and J by 6 bases, with 13 bases between. CDR3 nucleotide sequence: TGTGCCAGCAGTGAATTTGGGGGCGCGGATGGCTACACCTTC. Its protein product is CASSEFGGADGYTF.

The V gene is TRBV29-1, the J gene TRBJ2-5; 8 bases match TRBD1. The CDR3 loop spans 14 amino acids. The V and J ends lost 6 bases and 4 bases, in that order; junction bases with no gene match: 10. In germline, CDR1 is SQVTM, CDR2 ANQGSEA. The chain's CDR3 is CSVNTGQGGETQYF. In DNA, the CDR3 is TGCAGCGTCAATACAGGACAGGGAGGAGAGACCCAGTACTTC.

The rearrangement links TRBV6-1 to TRBJ2-6, with a weak D call TRBD1 (6 bases). CDR3 length: 16 residues. Germline lookup yields CDR1 MNHNS and CDR2 SASEGT. Trimming removed 3 bases at V and 0 bases at J, with 9 bases between. The CDR3 coding sequence is TGTGCCAGCAGTGAGGGACACGGCTCTGGGGCCAACGTCCTGACTTTC. Translating it yields CASSEGHGSGANVLTF.

The chain employs TRBV10-3 and TRBJ1-1; 7 nucleotides align to TRBD1. The germline CDR1 and CDR2 sequences are ENHRY and SYGVKD. The V and J ends lost 9 bases and 5 bases, in that order; junction bases with no gene match: 6. The CDR3 runs to 12 residues. DNA of the CDR3: TGTGCCATTCAAGACAGGGAAACTGAAGCTTTCTTT. As protein: CAIQDRETEAFF.

The gene calls are TRBV7-2 and TRBJ1-4, with TRBD1 identical over 9 bases. Germline assignment: CDR1 SGHTA and CDR2 FQGNSA. Trimming removed 1 base from V and 7 bases from J; junction bases left unmatched: 4. The CDR3 is 15 residues long. CDR3 sequence reads: CASSLVRQGGEKLFF. CDR3 DNA sequence: TGTGCCAGCAGCTTAGTGCGACAGGGGGGTGAAAAACTGTTTTTT.

The chain recombines TRBV6-1 with TRBJ2-7; D is uncertain. The germline V and J ends were trimmed by 0 bases and 9 bases, with 12 bases remaining between them. The CDR3 covers 13 residues. Germline V lookup: CDR1 MNHNS, CDR2 SASEGT. CDR3 DNA: TGTGCCAGCAGTGAAGCTGTGGCCTCCCGGCAGTACTTC. This translates into CASSEAVASRQYF.